These 27 T cell receptor beta chains originate from one sample sequenced in a study of blood T cells in healthy people across ages. A second roughly 7 to 12 cycle PCR used barcoded and J-beta primers. TCRdb reanalysed the 5' RACE reads using MiXCR and keeps one entry per CDR3 protein. This sample yields hundreds of thousands of distinct CDR3 sequences, of which roughly half are seen a single time; 51% belongs to the top ten. Source material: blood. The source of these receptors is a man between 60 and 75 years old in good health.

The chain links TRBV12-3 or TRBV12-4 to TRBJ1-2; the D gene is possibly TRBD1 (5 bases). V was pared by 3 bases and J by 8 bases, with 7 bases between. The CDR3 is 11 amino acids. In DNA form, the CDR3 reads TGTGCCAGCAGTTTGAGGGGCGGCTACACCTTC. It yields the protein CASSLRGGYTF.

This clonotype was seen only once. The gene calls are TRBV7-8 and TRBJ2-1, with a possible D match to TRBD1 (6 bases). The CDR3 consists of 12 residues. Between the trimmed V and J ends, which lost 4 bases and 9 bases, there was a span of 10 bases. Germline assignment: CDR1 SGHVS and CDR2 FQNEAQ. The CDR3 DNA is TGTGCCAGCAGCTCGGACAGCCGTGAGCAGTTCTTC. Protein: CASSSDSREQFF.

The chain combines TRBV15 with TRBJ2-5, with 10 bases identical to TRBD1. Germline CDR1 is LNHNV and CDR2 is YYDKDF (reference sequence). The CDR3 contains 17 residues. V was clipped by 1 base and J by 4 bases; unmatched bases: 9. In nucleotides, the CDR3 is TGTGCCACCAGCAGAGTGAGGCGGACAGGGGGAGGAGAGACCCAGTACTTC. Translated: CATSRVRRTGGGETQYF.

This chain uses TRBV12-3 or TRBV12-4 with TRBJ2-7; no firm D call. Trimming removed 3 bases from V and 5 bases from J, with 5 bases in between. There are 11 residues in the CDR3. The CDR3 DNA follows: TGTGCCAGCAGTTTTAATGACGAGCAGTACTTC. The encoded protein is CASSFNDEQYF.

This clonotype occurred many times. CDR3 sequence: CASSQDLGGFGYGYTF. The DNA for the CDR3 is TGTGCCAGCAGCCAAGATCTCGGGGGCTTCGGCTATGGCTACACCTTC. This rearrangement joins TRBV4-2 to TRBJ1-2, with D tentatively TRBD1 (6 bases). The CDR3 has 16 amino acids. V lost 0 bases and J 4 bases, leaving 15 bases between the germline ends. CDR1 and CDR2 from the germline V gene are LGHNA and YNFKEQ.

V gene TRBV7-2 combines with J gene TRBJ2-1; TRBD1 matches at 7 bases. Per the germline V gene, CDR1 is SGHTA and CDR2 is FQGNSA. This CDR3 is built from 14 residues. The J segment lost 3 bases and the V segment lost 5 bases, leaving 4 bases of the junction unmatched. The CDR3 coding sequence is TGTGCCAGCAGCCAGGGACAGAACTACAATGAGCAGTTCTTC. Its protein product is CASSQGQNYNEQFF.

V and J are TRBV5-1 and TRBJ2-5; TRBD1 agrees at 7 bases. J lost 2 bases, V lost 6 bases, and 7 bases had no gene match. The CDR3 runs 14 residues. The germline CDR1 and CDR2 sequences are SGHRS and YFSETQ. CDR3 sequence (DNA): TGCGCCAGCACCAGACAGGGTGGTCAAGAGACCCAGTACTTC. This gives the protein CASTRQGGQETQYF.

This chain connects TRBV20-1 to TRBJ2-1, with 11 nucleotides matching TRBD2. CDR1 and CDR2 (germline): DFQATT, SNEGSKA (reference sequence). CDR3 size: 15 residues. The trim removed 5 bases at V and 4 bases at J, leaving 7 bases unmatched. CDR3 sequence (DNA): TGCAGTGCTCGACCCGGGACTAGCGGATACAATGAGCAGTTCTTC. Its protein product is CSARPGTSGYNEQFF.

This clonotype occurred a few times. This chain uses TRBV20-1 with TRBJ2-5; TRBD1 matches at 8 bases. V shed 0 bases, J shed 4 bases, and the junction held 7 bases outside the gene matches. The CDR3 runs to 15 residues. Germline loops: CDR1 DFQATT, CDR2 SNEGSKA (reference sequence). This chain's CDR3 is CSARDLGTGGETQYF. The CDR3 nucleotides are TGCAGTGCTAGAGATCTCGGGACAGGAGGAGAGACCCAGTACTTC.

This chain uses TRBV5-1 with TRBJ2-5, with TRBD2 matching 8 bases. With 3 bases clipped from V and 4 bases from J, the junction kept 11 bases outside the gene matches. There are 16 residues in the CDR3. Per germline, CDR1 SGHRS and CDR2 YFSETQ. The CDR3 nucleotides read TGCGCCAGCAGCTCACAATCCGGGACTAGGGGAGAGACCCAGTACTTC. Translated: CASSSQSGTRGETQYF.

This clonotype has a handful of counts. The chain combines TRBV20-1 with TRBJ2-5, with D perhaps TRBD1 or TRBD2 (5 bases each). Germline CDR1 and CDR2: DFQATT and SNEGSKA (reference sequence). The CDR3 is 16 residues long. V was trimmed by 0 bases and J by 4 bases, leaving 18 bases between them. CDR3 nucleotide sequence: TGCAGTGCTAGAGATTTCGCCAGGGTAGGAGGAGAGACCCAGTACTTC. It is translated as CSARDFARVGGETQYF.

This clonotype was seen just once. The rearrangement uses TRBV5-1 and TRBJ2-1; 11 nucleotides align to TRBD2. The CDR3 spans 17 residues. Germline-derived CDR1 and CDR2 are SGHRS and YFSETQ. V dropped 1 base and J dropped 8; count of bases not matched to a gene: 11. The CDR3 loop is CASSLLLAGGRFYEQFF. CDR3 nucleotide sequence: TGCGCCAGCAGCTTGCTTTTAGCGGGGGGGCGTTTTTATGAGCAGTTCTTC.

J is TRBJ2-7 and V is TRBV7-6, with D maybe TRBD2 (6 bases). This CDR3 comprises 15 residues. The ends were cut back, 5 bases at V and 7 bases at J, with 21 bases in the middle. Per germline, CDR1 SGHVS and CDR2 FNYEAQ. The CDR3 nucleotides read TGTGCCAGCAGCCCTACGGCAGGACTATTTCGGGAGCAGTACTTC. Amino acids: CASSPTAGLFREQYF.

V is TRBV20-1 and J is TRBJ2-1, with TRBD1 identical over 8 bases. V shed 1 base, J shed 8 bases, and the junction held 4 bases outside the gene matches. Germline CDR1 is DFQATT and CDR2 is SNEGSKA (reference sequence). CDR3 length equals 13 residues. The CDR3 protein is CSARGTGIHEQFF. The CDR3 DNA sequence: TGCAGTGCTAGAGGGACAGGGATCCATGAGCAGTTCTTC.

This clonotype came up many times. The rearrangement links TRBV7-2 to TRBJ2-7, with D possibly TRBD1 on 5 matching bases. The V and J ends lost 1 base and 1 base respectively, with 17 bases between them. This CDR3 comprises 17 residues. CDR1 is SGHTA and CDR2 is FQGNSA in the germline V gene. DNA of the CDR3: TGTGCCAGCAGCTTAGTCGGAGCAGGGTTTTCATCCTACGAGCAGTACTTC. Amino acid sequence: CASSLVGAGFSSYEQYF.

V and J are TRBV7-9 and TRBJ2-5; 7 positions agree with TRBD1. From germline, CDR1 is SEHNR and CDR2 FQNEAQ (reference sequence). V lost 3 bases, J lost 13 bases, and 8 bases stayed unmatched. The CDR3 sequence is 12 residues long. CDR3 sequence (DNA): TGTGCCAGCAGCTTGGGAGACAGGGCAGCGTACTTC. It yields the protein CASSLGDRAAYF. Combining the CDR3 with reference TRBV7-9 and TRBJ2-5 gives the whole variable domain DTGVSQNPRHKITKRGQNVTFRCDPISEHNRLYWYRQTLGQGPEFLTYFQNEAQLEKSRLLSDRFSAERPKGSFSTLEIQRTEQGDSAMYLCASSLGDRAAYFGPGTRLLVL.

This clonotype was seen repeatedly, ten times or more. The genes are TRBV7-9 and TRBJ1-5; D ambiguous. V was pared by 0 bases and J by 6 bases, with 6 bases between. In germline, CDR1 is SEHNR, CDR2 FQNEAQ (reference sequence). There are 13 residues in the CDR3. CDR3 amino acids: CASSLARGQPQHF. The CDR3 DNA follows: TGTGCCAGCAGCTTAGCGCGGGGTCAGCCCCAGCATTTT. Together with reference TRBV7-9 and TRBJ1-5, the CDR3 gives the full variable domain: DTGVSQNPRHKITKRGQNVTFRCDPISEHNRLYWYRQTLGQGPEFLTYFQNEAQLEKSRLLSDRFSAERPKGSFSTLEIQRTEQGDSAMYLCASSLARGQPQHFGDGTRLSIL.

This clonotype was counted a single time. The chain combines TRBV20-1 with TRBJ2-1; D gene unclear. The germline V gene encodes CDR1 DFQATT and CDR2 SNEGSKA (reference sequence). The CDR3 loop spans 12 amino acids. V lost 6 bases and J 8 bases, leaving 14 bases between the germline ends. Here the CDR3 DNA reads TGCAGTGCGGAGAGTCGATACGATGAGCAGTTCTTC. This encodes CSAESRYDEQFF.

The CDR3: CASSQGIRDRALCEYF. In nucleotides, the CDR3 is TGCGCCAGCAGCCAAGGGATACGGGACAGGGCCCTCTGCGAGTACTTC. The chain links TRBV4-3 to TRBJ2-4, with TRBD1 matching 9 bases. Germline CDR1 reads LGHNA; CDR2 reads YSLEER. V trimming: 1 base; J trimming: 14 bases; junction bases outside the gene matches: 15. The CDR3 is 16 amino acids.

CDR3 coding DNA: TGTGCCAGCAGACGCCTGGGACTAGCGGGAGACGAGCAGTACTTC. Amino acid sequence: CASRRLGLAGDEQYF. V is TRBV27 and J is TRBJ2-7; TRBD2 aligns across 14 bases. This CDR3 comprises 15 residues. The J segment lost 5 bases and the V segment lost 6 bases, leaving 6 bases of the junction unmatched. Germline V gene sequence: CDR1 MNHEY, CDR2 SMNVEV (reference sequence).

This chain connects TRBV9 to TRBJ1-2; D is ambiguous. This CDR3 spans 16 amino acids. Trimming removed 2 bases from V and 5 bases from J, with 19 bases in between. Looked up from germline, CDR1 is SGDLS and CDR2 is YYNGEE. CDR3 residues: CASSVAGSSVGYGYTF. The DNA of the CDR3 is TGTGCCAGCAGCGTGGCGGGATCCTCCGTCGGATATGGCTACACCTTC.

J is TRBJ2-3 and V is TRBV14; D is undetermined. The CDR3 runs 17 residues. Per germline, CDR1 SGHDN and CDR2 FVKESK. V was pared by 3 bases and J by 0 bases, with 16 bases between. The CDR3 bases are TGTGCCAGCAGCCACCCACGGCGGATGACTAGCACAGATACGCAGTATTTT. Translation gives CASSHPRRMTSTDTQYF.

The chain recombines TRBV7-2 with TRBJ1-4, with D possibly being TRBD1 (5 bases). V was clipped by 2 bases and J by 5 bases, with 12 bases between them. Germline-derived CDR1 and CDR2 are SGHTA and FQGNSA. The CDR3 length is 15 residues. The CDR3 loop is CASSLKGRDNEKLFF. For the CDR3, the DNA is TGTGCCAGCAGCTTAAAAGGGCGGGACAATGAAAAACTGTTTTTT.

As regards this clonotype: Just one base apart from a much larger clone, this may be a read error. This rearrangement joins TRBV7-2 to TRBJ2-4; 9 nucleotides agree with TRBD2. The J call may be in error: the DNA end matches TRBJ2-7 better. The CDR3 is 15 residues long. CDR1 and CDR2 (germline): SGHTA, FQGNSA. CDR3 nucleotide sequence: TGTGCCAGCAGCTCAGCAGCGGGAGGAAGATACGAGCAGTACTTC. This codes for CASSSAAGGRYEQYF.

The V gene is TRBV4-1, the J gene TRBJ2-7; 7 bases are shared with TRBD1. The germline gives CDR1 MGHRA, CDR2 YSYEKL. The ends lost 1 base at V and 1 base at J; junction bases unmatched: 7. The CDR3 contains 16 residues. The chain's CDR3 is CASSQGISGQSYEQYF. CDR3 DNA sequence: TGCGCCAGCAGCCAAGGAATCTCGGGACAGTCCTACGAGCAGTACTTC.

The chain is built from TRBV6-4 and TRBJ2-1; TRBD2 might be the D (5 bases). V shed 5 bases and J shed 2 bases, with 7 bases lying between them. Germline-derived CDR1 and CDR2 are MRHNA and SNTAGT. The CDR3 runs 13 residues. CDR3: CASSRETYNEQFF. Written as DNA, the CDR3 is TGTGCCAGCAGTCGGGAAACCTACAATGAGCAGTTCTTC.

This clonotype was seen ten or more times. The chain carries TRBV6-5 and TRBJ2-7; D unclear. This CDR3 contains 13 residues. Germline values: CDR1 MNHEY, CDR2 SVGAGI. The V end lost 6 bases, the J end lost 0 bases, and 9 bases lay between the germline ends. The CDR3 spells CASRRPSSYEQYF. Written as DNA, the CDR3 is TGTGCCAGCAGGAGACCGAGCTCCTACGAGCAGTACTTC.